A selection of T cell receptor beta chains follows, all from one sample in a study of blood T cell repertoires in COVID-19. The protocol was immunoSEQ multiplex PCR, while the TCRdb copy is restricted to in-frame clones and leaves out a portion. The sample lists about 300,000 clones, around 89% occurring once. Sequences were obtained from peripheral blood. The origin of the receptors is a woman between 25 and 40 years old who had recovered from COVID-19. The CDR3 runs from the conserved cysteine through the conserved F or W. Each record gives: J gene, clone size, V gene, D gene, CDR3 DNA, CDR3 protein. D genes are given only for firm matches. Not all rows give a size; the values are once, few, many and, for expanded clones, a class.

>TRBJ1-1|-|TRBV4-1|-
TGCGCCAGCAGCCAAGATGGATTGGGGAGGGGACTTTTTGAAGCTTTCTTT
CASSQDGLGRGLFEAFF
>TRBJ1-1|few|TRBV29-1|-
TGCAGCGTAGGGGTCACCAAAGCTTTCTTT
CSVGVTKAFF
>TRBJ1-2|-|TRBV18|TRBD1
TGTGCCAGCTCACCATTGGACAGGGGCAACTATGGCTACACCTTC
CASSPLDRGNYGYTF
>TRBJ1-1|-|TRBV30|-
TGTGCCTGGAGTGTCTCGGTGAACACTGAAGCTTTCTTT
CAWSVSVNTEAFF
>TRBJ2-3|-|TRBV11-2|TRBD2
TGTGCCAGCAGCCATGCGGGGGTAAAAGATACGCAGTATTTT
CASSHAGVKDTQYF
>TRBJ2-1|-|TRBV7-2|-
TGTGCCAGCAGCTTAGGAGGTCCCTCACGCAATGAGCAGTTCTTC
CASSLGGPSRNEQFF
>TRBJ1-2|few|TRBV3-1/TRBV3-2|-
TGTGCCAGCAGCCGGACAGCCAGTGGCTACACCTTC
CASSRTASGYTF
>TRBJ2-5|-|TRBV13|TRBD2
TGTGCCAGCAGCTTACTAGCGGGGGGGGTGAAGACCCAGTACTTC
CASSLLAGGVKTQYF
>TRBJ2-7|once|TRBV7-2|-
TGTGCCAGCAGCTTAGCGTACCCAGGAGGGGTCACCTACGAGCAGTACTTC
CASSLAYPGGVTYEQYF
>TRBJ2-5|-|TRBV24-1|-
TGTGCCACCAGTGCCGGGGAAATACAAGAGACCCAGTACTTC
CATSAGEIQETQYF
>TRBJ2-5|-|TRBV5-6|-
TGTGCCAGCAGCTTGGGACTCGTTAACACCCAGTACTTC
CASSLGLVNTQYF
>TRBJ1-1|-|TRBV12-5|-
TGTGCTAGTGGTTTCCAGGGTAGTGGCACTGAAGCTTTCTTT
CASGFQGSGTEAFF
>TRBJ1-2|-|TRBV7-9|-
TGTGCCAGCAGCTTAGACAGAACGGCCTATGGCTACACCTTC
CASSLDRTAYGYTF
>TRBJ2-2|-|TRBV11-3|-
TGTGCCAGCAGCTCGGACAGGAACACCGGGGAGCTGTTTTTT
CASSSDRNTGELFF
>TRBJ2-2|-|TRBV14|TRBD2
TGTGCCAGCAGCCAACTAGCGGGGGGGCATACCGGGGAGCTGTTTTTT
CASSQLAGGHTGELFF
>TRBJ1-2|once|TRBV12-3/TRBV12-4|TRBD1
TGTGCCAGCAGAAAGACAGGGTATGGCTACACCTTC
CASRKTGYGYTF
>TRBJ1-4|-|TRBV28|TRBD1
TGTGCCAGCAGTTTAGCGACCGGGACAGGGAATGAAAAACTGTTTTTT
CASSLATGTGNEKLFF
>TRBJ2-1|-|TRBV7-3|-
TGTGCCAGCAGCTTAGGGGCCAACAATGAGCAGTTCTTC
CASSLGANNEQFF
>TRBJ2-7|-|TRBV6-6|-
TGTGCCAGCAGTTCTGGGGCAGGGATCTACGAGCAGTACTTC
CASSSGAGIYEQYF
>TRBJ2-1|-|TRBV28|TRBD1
TGTGCCAGCAGTCTCCCCGGACAGGGGATAGTTAATGAGCAGTTCTTC
CASSLPGQGIVNEQFF
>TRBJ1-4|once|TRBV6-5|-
TGTGCCAGCAGTTACAATTCTGCGGAAAAACTGTTTTTT
CASSYNSAEKLFF
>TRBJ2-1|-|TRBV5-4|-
TGTGCCAGCACCTCTGGCGGGGTAGCCCACAATGAGCAGTTCTTC
CASTSGGVAHNEQFF
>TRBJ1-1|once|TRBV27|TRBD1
TGTGCCAGCAGTCCGGGACAGGGAAGAGCTTTCTTT
CASSPGQGRAFF
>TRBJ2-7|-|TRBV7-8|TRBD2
TGTGCCAGCAGCTGGGCTAGCGGGGTGAGAAACGAGCAGTACTTC
CASSWASGVRNEQYF
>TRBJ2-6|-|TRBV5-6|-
TGTGCCAGCAGCTCACGGGCTGGGGCCAACGTCCTGACTTTC
CASSSRAGANVLTF
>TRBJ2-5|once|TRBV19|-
TGTGCCAGTAGTGGGGGGCGGGGGCAAGAGACCCAGTACTTC
CASSGGRGQETQYF